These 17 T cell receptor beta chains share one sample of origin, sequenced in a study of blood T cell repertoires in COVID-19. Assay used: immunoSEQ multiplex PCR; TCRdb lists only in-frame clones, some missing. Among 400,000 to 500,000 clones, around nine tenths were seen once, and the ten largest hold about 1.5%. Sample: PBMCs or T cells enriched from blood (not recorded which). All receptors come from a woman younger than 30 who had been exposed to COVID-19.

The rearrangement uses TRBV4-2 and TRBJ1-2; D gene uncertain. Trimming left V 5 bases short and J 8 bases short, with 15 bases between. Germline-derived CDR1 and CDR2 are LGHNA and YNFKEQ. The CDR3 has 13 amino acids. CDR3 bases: TGTGCCAGCAGCTCGCGCGGCGGGTACGGCTACACCTTC. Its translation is CASSSRGGYGYTF.

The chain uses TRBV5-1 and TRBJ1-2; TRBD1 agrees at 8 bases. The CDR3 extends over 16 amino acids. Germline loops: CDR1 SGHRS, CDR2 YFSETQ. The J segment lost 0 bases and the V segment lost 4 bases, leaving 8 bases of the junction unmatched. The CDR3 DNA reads TGCGCCAGCAGCGTCCCGGGACAGGAGACTAACTATGGCTACACCTTC. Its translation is CASSVPGQETNYGYTF.

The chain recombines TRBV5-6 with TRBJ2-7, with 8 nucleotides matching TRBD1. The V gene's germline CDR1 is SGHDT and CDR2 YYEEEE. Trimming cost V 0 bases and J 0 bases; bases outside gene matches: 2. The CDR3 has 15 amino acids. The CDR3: CASSLGTGSSYEQYF. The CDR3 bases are TGTGCCAGCAGCTTGGGGACAGGGAGCTCCTACGAGCAGTACTTC.

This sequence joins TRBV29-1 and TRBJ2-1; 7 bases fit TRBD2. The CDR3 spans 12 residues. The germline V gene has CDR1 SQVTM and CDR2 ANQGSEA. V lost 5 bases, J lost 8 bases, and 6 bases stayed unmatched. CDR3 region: CSVRGGGDEQFF. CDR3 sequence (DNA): TGCAGCGTTCGGGGCGGGGGTGATGAGCAGTTCTTC.

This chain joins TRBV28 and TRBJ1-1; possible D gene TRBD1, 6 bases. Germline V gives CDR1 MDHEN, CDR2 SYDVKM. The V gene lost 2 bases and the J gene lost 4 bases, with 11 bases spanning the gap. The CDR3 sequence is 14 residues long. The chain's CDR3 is CASSLVQGRTEAFF. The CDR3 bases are TGTGCCAGCAGTTTAGTACAGGGCCGCACTGAAGCTTTCTTT.

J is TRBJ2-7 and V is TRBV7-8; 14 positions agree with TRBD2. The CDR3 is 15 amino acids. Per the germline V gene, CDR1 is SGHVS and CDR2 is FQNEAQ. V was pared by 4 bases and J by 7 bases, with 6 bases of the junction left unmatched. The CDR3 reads CASSSKGLAGVEQYF. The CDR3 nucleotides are TGTGCCAGCAGCTCCAAGGGACTAGCGGGAGTGGAGCAGTACTTC. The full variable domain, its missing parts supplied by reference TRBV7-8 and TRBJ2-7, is GAGVSQSPRYKVAKRGQDVALRCDPISGHVSLFWYQQALGQGPEFLTYFQNEAQLDKSGLPSDRFFAERPEGSVSTLKIQRTQQEDSAVYLCASSSKGLAGVEQYFGPGTRLTVT.

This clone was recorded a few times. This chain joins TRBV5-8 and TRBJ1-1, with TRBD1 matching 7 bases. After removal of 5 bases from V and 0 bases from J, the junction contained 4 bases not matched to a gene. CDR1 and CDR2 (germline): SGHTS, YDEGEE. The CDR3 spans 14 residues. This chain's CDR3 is CASRRDSVNTEAFF. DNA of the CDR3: TGTGCCAGCAGGCGGGACAGTGTGAACACTGAAGCTTTCTTT.

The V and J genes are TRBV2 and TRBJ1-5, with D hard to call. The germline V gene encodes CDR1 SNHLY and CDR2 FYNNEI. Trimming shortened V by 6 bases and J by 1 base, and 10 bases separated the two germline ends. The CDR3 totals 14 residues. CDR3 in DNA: TGTGCCAGCAGCGACACGGGAAGCAATCAGCCCCAGCATTTT. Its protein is CASSDTGSNQPQHF.

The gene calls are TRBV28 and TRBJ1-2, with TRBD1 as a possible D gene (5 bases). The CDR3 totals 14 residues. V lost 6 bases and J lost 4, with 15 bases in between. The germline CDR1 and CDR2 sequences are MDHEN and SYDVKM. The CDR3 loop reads CASRRGGQGYGYTF. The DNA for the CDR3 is TGTGCCAGCAGGCGCGGTGGTCAGGGCTATGGCTACACCTTC.

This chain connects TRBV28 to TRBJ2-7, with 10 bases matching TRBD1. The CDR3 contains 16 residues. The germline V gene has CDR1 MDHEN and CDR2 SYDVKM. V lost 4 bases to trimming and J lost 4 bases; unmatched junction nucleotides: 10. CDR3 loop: CASSYLLRQGAYEQYF. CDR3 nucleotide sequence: TGTGCCAGCAGTTATCTGTTGAGACAGGGGGCTTACGAGCAGTACTTC.

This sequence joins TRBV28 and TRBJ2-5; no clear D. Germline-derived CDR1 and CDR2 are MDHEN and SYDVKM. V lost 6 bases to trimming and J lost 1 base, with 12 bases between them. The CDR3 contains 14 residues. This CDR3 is CASSYLYGQETQYF. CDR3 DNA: TGTGCCAGCAGCTATCTGTACGGCCAAGAGACCCAGTACTTC.

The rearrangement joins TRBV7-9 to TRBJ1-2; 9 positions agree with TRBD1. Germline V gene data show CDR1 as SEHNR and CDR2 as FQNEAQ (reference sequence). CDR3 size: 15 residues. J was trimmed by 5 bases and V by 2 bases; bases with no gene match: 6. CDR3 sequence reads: CASSLPLTGGYGYTF. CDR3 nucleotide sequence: TGTGCCAGCAGCTTACCCCTGACAGGGGGTTATGGCTACACCTTC.

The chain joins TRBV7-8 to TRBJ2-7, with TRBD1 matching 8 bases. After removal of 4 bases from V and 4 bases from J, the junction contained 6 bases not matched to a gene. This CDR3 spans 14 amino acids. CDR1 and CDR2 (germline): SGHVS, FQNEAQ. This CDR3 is CASSSGQGVYEQYF. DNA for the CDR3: TGTGCCAGCAGCTCAGGACAGGGAGTATACGAGCAGTACTTC.

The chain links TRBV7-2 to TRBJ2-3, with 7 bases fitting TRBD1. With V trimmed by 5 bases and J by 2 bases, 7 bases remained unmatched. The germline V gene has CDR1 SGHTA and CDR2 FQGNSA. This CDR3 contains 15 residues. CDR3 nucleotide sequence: TGTGCCAGCAGCCCCGGGACAGTATACACAGATACGCAGTATTTT. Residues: CASSPGTVYTDTQYF.

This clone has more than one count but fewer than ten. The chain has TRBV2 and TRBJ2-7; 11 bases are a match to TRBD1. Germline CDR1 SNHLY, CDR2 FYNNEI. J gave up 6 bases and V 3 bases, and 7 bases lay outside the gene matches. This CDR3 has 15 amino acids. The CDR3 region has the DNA TGTGCCAGCAGTGATTGGGACAGGGGGACCGGCGAGCAGTACTTC. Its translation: CASSDWDRGTGEQYF.

CDR3 region: CASSPNGNQPQHF. In DNA form, the CDR3 reads TGTGCCAGCAGTCCAAATGGCAATCAGCCCCAGCATTTT. The chain carries TRBV6-5 and TRBJ1-5; no definite D call. Germline assignment: CDR1 MNHEY and CDR2 SVGAGI. This CDR3 region has 13 residues. The germline V and J ends were trimmed by 5 bases and 2 bases, with 7 bases remaining between them.

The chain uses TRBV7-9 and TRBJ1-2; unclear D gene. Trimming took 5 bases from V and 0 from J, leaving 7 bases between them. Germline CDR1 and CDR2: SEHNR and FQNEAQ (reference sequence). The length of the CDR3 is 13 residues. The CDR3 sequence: CASSPTANYGYTF. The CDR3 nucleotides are TGTGCCAGCAGCCCCACAGCTAACTATGGCTACACCTTC. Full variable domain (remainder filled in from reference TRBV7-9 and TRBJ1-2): DTGVSQNPRHKITKRGQNVTFRCDPISEHNRLYWYRQTLGQGPEFLTYFQNEAQLEKSRLLSDRFSAERPKGSFSTLEIQRTEQGDSAMYLCASSPTANYGYTFGSGTRLTVV.